This TCR beta chain was captured by sequencing in a study of beta chain features in type 1 diabetes. Sequencing targeted expressed TCRB transcripts, as all isolated RNA had been reverse transcribed. Libraries were prepared by immunoSEQ multiplex PCR; TCRdb keeps only in-frame clonotypes and omits some of them. This table has 850,000 to 900,000 clones, around a sixth appearing once. This clone was recorded a few times. The CDR3 is 16 amino acids. The junction had 7 bases not matched to a gene; V was cut back by 5 bases and J by 0 bases. Germline values: CDR1 SNHLY, CDR2 FYNNEI. Sequencing input: naive CD4+ T cells from blood. This sequence joins TRBV2 and TRBJ1-5; 7 nucleotides agree with TRBD1. The sequence was obtained from a woman under 30 in good health. CDR3: CASSKTGAYSNQPQHF. CDR3 nucleotide sequence: TGTGCCAGCAGTAAAACAGGGGCTTATAGCAATCAGCCCCAGCATTTT. Variable domain in full (rest from reference TRBV2 and TRBJ1-5): EPEVTQTPSHQVTQMGQEVILRCVPISNHLYFYWYRQILGQKVEFLVSFYNNEISEKSEIFDDQFSVERPDGSNFTLKIRSTKLEDSAMYFCASSKTGAYSNQPQHFGDGTRLSIL.